The clone carrying this T cell receptor beta chain has a count of ten or more. The antigen remains undetermined. TCRdb used MiXCR to reprocess the reads, holding one entry per CDR3 protein. The table includes 150,000 to 200,000 distinct CDR3 sequences, under 15% detected once. This specimen comes from a study of T cell repertoires in cytomegalovirus infection. Study details: Public TCR beta signatures were indicative of both CMV infection and a matching HLA type. Findings and limits, study-wide: Clonotypes of TCR beta that were HLA-C-restricted and CMV-specific dominated the ex vivo response. Frequencies of public TCR beta families were cumulated, and this identified carriers of CMV plus the relevant HLA.

This CDR3 is 14 amino acids long. Germline loops: CDR1 SEHNR, CDR2 FQNEAQ (reference sequence). V lost 5 bases, J lost 3 bases, and 13 bases lay in between. The sample taken for sequencing was PBMCs. This chain connects TRBV7-9 to TRBJ1-2, with D maybe TRBD1 (5 bases). The receptor was isolated from a human donor in good health (CMV status not recorded). Some clones in this sample may be carry-over from other donors' samples. The CDR3, as DNA: TGTGCCAGCAGCCCATCTGGCAGGGACTATGGCTACACCTTC. Translation gives CASSPSGRDYGYTF.